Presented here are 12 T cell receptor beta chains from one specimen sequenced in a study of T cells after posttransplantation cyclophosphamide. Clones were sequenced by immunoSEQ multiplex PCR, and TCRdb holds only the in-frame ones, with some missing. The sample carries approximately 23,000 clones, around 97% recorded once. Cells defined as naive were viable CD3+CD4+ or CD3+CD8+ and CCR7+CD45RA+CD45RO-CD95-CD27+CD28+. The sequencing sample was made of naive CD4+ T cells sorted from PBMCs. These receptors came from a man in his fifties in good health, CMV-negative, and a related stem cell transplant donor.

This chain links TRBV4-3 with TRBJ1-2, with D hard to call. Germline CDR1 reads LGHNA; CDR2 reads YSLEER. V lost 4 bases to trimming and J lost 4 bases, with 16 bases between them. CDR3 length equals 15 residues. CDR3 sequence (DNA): TGCGCCAGCAGCCCACAAGGCCTATCGGGCTATGGCTACACCTTC. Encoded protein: CASSPQGLSGYGYTF.

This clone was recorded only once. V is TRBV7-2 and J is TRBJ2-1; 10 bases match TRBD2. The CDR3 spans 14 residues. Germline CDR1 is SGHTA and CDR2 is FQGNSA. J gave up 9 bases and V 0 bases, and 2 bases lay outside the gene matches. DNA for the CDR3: TGTGCCAGCAGCTTAGCCGGGACTAGCGTTGAGCAGTTCTTC. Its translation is CASSLAGTSVEQFF.

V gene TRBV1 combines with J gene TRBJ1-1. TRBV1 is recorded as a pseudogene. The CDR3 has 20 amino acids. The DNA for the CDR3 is TGCACCAGCAGCCAAGATCCCTTAATTTCGGGGTCTCGAATGAACACTGAAGCTTTCTTT. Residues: CTSSQDPLISGSRMNTEAFF.

The CDR3 spells CASSSAGIQETQYF. CDR3 DNA: TGCGCCAGCAGCTCAGCGGGAATCCAAGAGACCCAGTACTTC. V usage is TRBV5-1 and J usage is TRBJ2-5; the match to TRBD2 covers 7 bases. The CDR3 runs 14 residues. The ends lost 3 bases at V and 1 base at J; junction bases unmatched: 3. Germline lookup yields CDR1 SGHRS and CDR2 YFSETQ.

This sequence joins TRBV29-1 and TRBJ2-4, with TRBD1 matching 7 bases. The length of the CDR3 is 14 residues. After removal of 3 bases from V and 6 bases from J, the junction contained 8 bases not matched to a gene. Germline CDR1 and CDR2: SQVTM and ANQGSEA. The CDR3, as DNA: TGCAGCGTTGAGGGACAGTTTGGGGCAAACATTCAGTACTTC. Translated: CSVEGQFGANIQYF.

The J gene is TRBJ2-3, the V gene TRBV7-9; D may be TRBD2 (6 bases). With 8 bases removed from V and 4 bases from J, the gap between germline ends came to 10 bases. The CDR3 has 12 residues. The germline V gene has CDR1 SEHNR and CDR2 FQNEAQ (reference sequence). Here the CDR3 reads CASGRGADTQYF. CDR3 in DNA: TGTGCCAGCGGCCGCGGGGCAGATACGCAGTATTTT.

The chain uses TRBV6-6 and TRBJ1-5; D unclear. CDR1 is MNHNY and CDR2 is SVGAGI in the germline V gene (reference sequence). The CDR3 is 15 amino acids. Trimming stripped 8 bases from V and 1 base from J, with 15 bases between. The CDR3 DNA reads TGTGCCAGCGTCCGGTCGCGAGAAAGCAATCAGCCCCAGCATTTT. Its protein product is CASVRSRESNQPQHF.

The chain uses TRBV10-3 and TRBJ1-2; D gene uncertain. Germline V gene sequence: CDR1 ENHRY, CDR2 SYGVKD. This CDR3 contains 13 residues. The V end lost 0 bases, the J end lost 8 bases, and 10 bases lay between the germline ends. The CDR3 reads CAISESEGLGYTF. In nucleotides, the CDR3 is TGTGCCATCAGTGAGTCGGAGGGATTGGGCTACACCTTC.

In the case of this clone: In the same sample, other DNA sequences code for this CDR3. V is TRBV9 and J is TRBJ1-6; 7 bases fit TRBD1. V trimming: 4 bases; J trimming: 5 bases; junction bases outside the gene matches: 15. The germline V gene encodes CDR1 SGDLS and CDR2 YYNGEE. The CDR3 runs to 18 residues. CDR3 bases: TGTGCCAGCAGCTTCAAAGAGGGACAGACTTCAAATAATTCACCCCTCCACTTT. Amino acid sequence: CASSFKEGQTSNNSPLHF.

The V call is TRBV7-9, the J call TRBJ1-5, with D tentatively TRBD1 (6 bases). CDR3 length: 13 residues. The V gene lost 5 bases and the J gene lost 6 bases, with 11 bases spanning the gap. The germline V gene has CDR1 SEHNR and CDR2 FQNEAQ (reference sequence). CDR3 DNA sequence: TGTGCCAGCAGCGGAGGACAGACTCAGCCCCAGCATTTT. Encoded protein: CASSGGQTQPQHF.

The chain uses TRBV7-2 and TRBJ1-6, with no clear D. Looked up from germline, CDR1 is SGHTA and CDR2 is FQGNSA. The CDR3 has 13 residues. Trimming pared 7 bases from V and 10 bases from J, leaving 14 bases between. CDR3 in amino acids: CASTPEAGSPLHF. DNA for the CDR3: TGTGCCAGCACACCCGAGGCCGGCTCACCCCTCCACTTT. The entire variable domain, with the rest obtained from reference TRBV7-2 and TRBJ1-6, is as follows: GAGVSQSPSNKVTEKGKDVELRCDPISGHTALYWYRQSLGQGLEFLIYFQGNSAPDKSGLPSDRFSAERTGGSVSTLTIQRTQQEDSAVYLCASTPEAGSPLHFGNGTRLTVT.

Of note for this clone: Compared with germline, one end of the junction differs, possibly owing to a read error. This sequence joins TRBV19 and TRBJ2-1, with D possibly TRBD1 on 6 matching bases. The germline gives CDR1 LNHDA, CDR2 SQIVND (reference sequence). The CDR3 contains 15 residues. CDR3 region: CASSVDRNSYNEQFF. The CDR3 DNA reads TGTGCCAGTAGTGTAGACAGGAACTCCTACAATGAGCAGTTCTTC.